This T cell receptor (beta chain) originates from a study of beta chain features in type 1 diabetes. Points on this clone: Its matching antigen is unknown.

The study's findings and limits: Still unanswered here is whether HLA type influences TCRB rearrangement. Reduced insertions and increased deletions marked VDJ junctions in type 1 diabetes patients. TCRB CDR3 length was moderately but significantly reduced in all four CD4+ subsets of Type 1 diabetes patients. Reads derived from cDNA could over-represent cells showing high TCR expression.

Expressed TCRB transcripts were sequenced because the isolated RNA had all been reverse transcribed beforehand. The table came from immunoSEQ multiplex PCR; TCRdb's copy has only in-frame clones and leaves some out. The repertoire includes 20,000 to 25,000 clones, approximately 70% of them detected once, and over 0.95% sits in the top ten. Sorting with CD45RO/CCR7/CD25/CD127/CD95/CD27 yielded naive, central memory, regulatory and stem-like memory CD4+ cells. The CDR3 consists of 15 residues. Germline loops: CDR1 LNHDA, CDR2 SQIVND (reference sequence). V lost 3 bases and J 4 bases, leaving 14 bases between the germline ends.

Sequenced sample: stem cell memory CD4+ T cells from blood. This chain joins TRBV19 and TRBJ2-3, with a tentative D call TRBD1 (5 bases). The sequence was collected from a woman aged 40 to 55 with type 1 diabetes. The CDR3 DNA is TGTGCCAGTAGTATCAGCCAGGGAAGGCCAGATACGCAGTATTTT. This translates into CASSISQGRPDTQYF.